Listed here are 24 T cell receptor beta chains from one sample, sequenced in a study of blood T cell repertoires in COVID-19. The assay was immunoSEQ multiplex PCR, and TCRdb's table has in-frame clones only and misses some. The table has roughly 340,000 clones, over 70% seen once. Sequencing used peripheral blood. The receptors originated from a woman between 45 and 60 years old with COVID-19, enrolled during active disease.

V is TRBV10-3 and J is TRBJ2-1, with D tentatively TRBD2 (6 bases). CDR3 length: 14 amino acids. CDR1 and CDR2 (germline): ENHRY, SYGVKD. V lost 4 bases to trimming and J lost 8 bases, with 15 bases between them. The chain's CDR3 is CAISGGGIPHEQFF. CDR3 nucleotide sequence: TGTGCCATCAGTGGTGGCGGGATCCCCCATGAGCAGTTCTTC.

This chain uses TRBV5-1 with TRBJ2-2; 7 nucleotides line up with TRBD2. The CDR3 extends over 16 amino acids. Trimming at V came to 2 bases and at J to 1 base, leaving 5 bases not matched to a gene. Germline V gene lookup returns CDR1 SGHRS and CDR2 YFSETQ. The DNA for the CDR3 is TGCGCCAGCAGCTTTGGTCCTAGCGGGAACACCGGGGAGCTGTTTTTT. Encoded protein: CASSFGPSGNTGELFF. Looking up the rest from reference TRBV5-1 and TRBJ2-2 gives the full variable domain: KAGVTQTPRYLIKTRGQQVTLSCSPISGHRSVSWYQQTPGQGLQFLFEYFSETQRNKGNFPGRFSGRQFSNSRSEMNVSTLELGDSALYLCASSFGPSGNTGELFFGEGSRLTVL.

The chain combines TRBV24-1 with TRBJ2-3; tentatively, D is TRBD1 (6 bases). The CDR3 loop spans 14 amino acids. Germline V lookup: CDR1 KGHDR, CDR2 SFDVKD. Trimming removed 6 bases at V and 0 bases at J, with 9 bases between. This chain's CDR3 is CATSRQGSTDTQYF. The CDR3 DNA reads as TGTGCCACCAGTCGGCAGGGGAGCACAGATACGCAGTATTTT.

CDR3 sequence (DNA): TGTGCCAGCAGTTCCGACTACTATGGCTACACCTTC. The encoded protein is CASSSDYYGYTF. The V and J genes are TRBV7-9 and TRBJ1-2; no clear D gene. The CDR3 consists of 12 residues. Trimming cost V 6 bases and J 3 bases, with 8 bases left between them. The germline V gene encodes CDR1 SEHNR and CDR2 FQNEAQ (reference sequence). Supplemented by reference TRBV7-9 and TRBJ1-2, the full variable domain reads DTGVSQNPRHKITKRGQNVTFRCDPISEHNRLYWYRQTLGQGPEFLTYFQNEAQLEKSRLLSDRFSAERPKGSFSTLEIQRTEQGDSAMYLCASSSDYYGYTFGSGTRLTVV.

The V and J genes are TRBV6-5 and TRBJ1-4, with D maybe TRBD1 (6 bases). Germline CDR1 reads MNHEY; CDR2 reads SVGAGI. The V end lost 7 bases, the J end lost 13 bases, and 19 bases lay between the germline ends. This CDR3 has 13 amino acids. The CDR3 reads CASTAGSIGGLFF. The CDR3 DNA follows: TGTGCCAGCACCGCCGGAAGCATAGGGGGACTGTTTTTT.

This rearrangement joins TRBV5-1 to TRBJ2-1; D ambiguous. This CDR3 contains 14 residues. The ends were cut back, 0 bases at V and 7 bases at J, with 11 bases in the middle. Germline loops: CDR1 SGHRS, CDR2 YFSETQ. The CDR3 coding sequence is TGCGCCAGCAGCTTGGCCCCTCCTAGGAATGAGCAGTTCTTC. This encodes CASSLAPPRNEQFF.

The genes are TRBV7-6 and TRBJ1-6; D might be TRBD1 (5 bases). V was pared by 5 bases and J by 5 bases, with 25 bases between. CDR3 size: 19 residues. CDR1 and CDR2 (germline): SGHVS, FNYEAQ. CDR3 bases: TGTGCCAGCAGCCCATTGAGGACACCAAGACCTACAAATAATTCACCCCTCCACTTT. Amino acids: CASSPLRTPRPTNNSPLHF.

The chain's CDR3 is CATSELAGEIYEQYF. For the CDR3, the DNA is TGTGCCACCAGTGAACTAGCGGGAGAAATTTACGAGCAGTACTTC. The chain has TRBV15 and TRBJ2-7, with 11 bases lining up with TRBD2. Germline CDR1 LNHNV, CDR2 YYDKDF (reference sequence). With V trimmed by 6 bases and J by 4 bases, 8 bases remained unmatched. The CDR3 is 15 residues long.

The chain links TRBV6-6 to TRBJ2-7; no reliable D call. Germline lookup yields CDR1 MNHNY and CDR2 SVGAGI (reference sequence). The V end was cut by 2 bases, the J end by 5 bases, with 16 bases between. The CDR3 is 15 residues long. The CDR3 is CASSYPKVSRDEQYF. CDR3 DNA: TGTGCCAGCAGTTACCCGAAAGTATCCCGCGACGAGCAGTACTTC.

The chain employs TRBV24-1 and TRBJ2-5; 15 bases agree with TRBD2. The trim removed 3 bases at V and 5 bases at J, leaving 6 bases unmatched. The CDR3 is 17 amino acids. The V gene's germline CDR1 is KGHDR and CDR2 SFDVKD. The CDR3 DNA reads as TGTGCCACCAGTGATGGACTAGCGGGAGGGAGTTTGGAGACCCAGTACTTC. Its protein is CATSDGLAGGSLETQYF.

The V gene is TRBV19, the J gene TRBJ2-6, with D possibly being TRBD2 (5 bases). Germline loops: CDR1 LNHDA, CDR2 SQIVND (reference sequence). The CDR3 runs 14 residues. V was shortened by 4 bases and J by 2 bases, with 6 bases between the two germline ends. CDR3 nucleotide sequence: TGTGCCAGTAGTAAGGGAGCTGGGGCCAACGTCCTGACTTTC. This gives the protein CASSKGAGANVLTF. Full variable domain (missing parts from reference TRBV19 and TRBJ2-6): DGGITQSPKYLFRKEGQNVTLSCEQNLNHDAMYWYRQDPGQGLRLIYYSQIVNDFQKGDIAEGYSVSREKKESFPLTVTSAQKNPTAFYLCASSKGAGANVLTFGAGSRLTVL.

The chain couples TRBV5-1 to TRBJ2-7; 15 nucleotides line up with TRBD2. The germline V gene has CDR1 SGHRS and CDR2 YFSETQ. With 3 bases clipped from V and 5 bases from J, the junction kept 9 bases outside the gene matches. The CDR3 extends over 17 amino acids. Here the CDR3 reads CASSSGLAGGRANEQYF. The DNA for the CDR3 is TGCGCCAGCAGCTCGGGACTAGCGGGAGGTAGGGCTAACGAGCAGTACTTC.

CDR3 nucleotide sequence: TGTGCCAGCAGTGTCCTACCGGGACAGGGGACTCACGAGCAGTACTTC. It is translated as CASSVLPGQGTHEQYF. J is TRBJ2-7 and V is TRBV6-1; 10 positions agree with TRBD1. CDR1 is MNHNS, CDR2 SASEGT, per germline. The V gene end was trimmed by 4 bases and the J gene end by 5 bases; junction bases not matched to a gene: 11. This CDR3 is 16 amino acids long.

The V gene is TRBV19, the J gene TRBJ2-7; 9 bases agree with TRBD1. With 6 bases clipped from V and 5 bases from J, the junction kept 8 bases outside the gene matches. The germline V gene has CDR1 LNHDA and CDR2 SQIVND (reference sequence). The CDR3 extends over 14 amino acids. The CDR3 region is CASSKGTGYDEQYF. The CDR3 DNA is TGTGCCAGTAGCAAAGGGACAGGGTACGACGAGCAGTACTTC.

The rearrangement uses TRBV6-5 and TRBJ1-1, with D unclear. The CDR3 runs to 15 residues. The germline V and J ends were trimmed by 0 bases and 0 bases, with 8 bases remaining between them. CDR1 MNHEY and CDR2 SVGAGI come from the germline V gene. The CDR3 bases are TGTGCCAGCAGTTACTCATATGGCTTGAACACTGAAGCTTTCTTT. Protein sequence: CASSYSYGLNTEAFF.

This clone was counted a single time. The rearrangement links TRBV6-1 to TRBJ1-5; TRBD1 matches at 8 bases. This CDR3 contains 13 residues. The germline CDR1 and CDR2 sequences are MNHNS and SASEGT. V shed 3 bases, J shed 11 bases, and the junction held 6 bases outside the gene matches. CDR3 DNA sequence: TGTGCCAGCAGTGACAGGGGGCTGTTGACCCAGCATTTT. Protein sequence: CASSDRGLLTQHF.

The rearrangement links TRBV13 to TRBJ2-7; 9 nucleotides align to TRBD2. The ends lost 7 bases at V and 0 bases at J; junction bases unmatched: 7. The V gene's germline CDR1 is PRHDT and CDR2 FYEKMQ (reference sequence). There are 15 residues in the CDR3. The CDR3 nucleotides read TGTGCCAGCACTCTTAGCGGGAGCCTCTCCTACGAGCAGTACTTC. This translates into CASTLSGSLSYEQYF.

The chain is built from TRBV30 and TRBJ1-3; tentative D call: TRBD1 (5 bases). Per the germline V gene, CDR1 is GTSNPN and CDR2 is SVGIG (reference sequence). There are 15 residues in the CDR3. Trimming cost V 5 bases and J 0 bases, with 14 bases left between them. The CDR3 loop reads CAWEGSYSSGNTIYF. In nucleotides, the CDR3 is TGTGCCTGGGAGGGGTCTTATAGCTCTGGAAACACCATATATTTT.

The CDR3 region has the DNA TGTGCCAGCAGCTTGGGGGCGAGCATTCAGTACTTC. The encoded protein is CASSLGASIQYF. This chain uses TRBV5-6 with TRBJ2-4; D uncertain. Germline CDR1 reads SGHDT; CDR2 reads YYEEEE. V was clipped by 0 bases and J by 9 bases, with 7 bases between them. This CDR3 region has 12 residues. Variable domain in full (rest from reference TRBV5-6 and TRBJ2-4): DAGVTQSPTHLIKTRGQQVTLRCSPKSGHDTVSWYQQALGQGPQFIFQYYEEEERQRGNFPDRFSGHQFPNYSSELNVNALLLGDSALYLCASSLGASIQYFGAGTRLSVL.

The J gene is TRBJ2-7, the V gene TRBV6-5; D is perhaps TRBD2 (5 bases). CDR3 size: 12 residues. Trimming removed 10 bases at V and 7 bases at J, with 17 bases between. The germline gives CDR1 MNHEY, CDR2 SVGAGI. In DNA, the CDR3 is TGTGCCACCAATACCGGGAAGAAGGAGCAGTACTTC. Protein sequence: CATNTGKKEQYF.

The rearrangement links TRBV5-4 to TRBJ2-5; 10 bases align to TRBD1. The CDR3 length is 14 residues. Germline V gene data show CDR1 as SGHNT and CDR2 as YYREEE (reference sequence). The J segment lost 5 bases and the V segment lost 4 bases, leaving 5 bases of the junction unmatched. The CDR3 region has the DNA TGTGCCAGCAGCCAGACAGGGGGCTTGGAGACCCAGTACTTC. This translates into CASSQTGGLETQYF.

This sequence joins TRBV19 and TRBJ2-7; 9 bases are shared with TRBD1. There are 13 residues in the CDR3. Germline V gene sequence: CDR1 LNHDA, CDR2 SQIVND (reference sequence). V shed 7 bases, J shed 5 bases, and the junction held 6 bases outside the gene matches. The CDR3 loop reads CASKTGGLDEQYF. DNA of the CDR3: TGTGCCAGTAAAACAGGGGGCCTGGACGAGCAGTACTTC.

This chain uses TRBV19 with TRBJ2-1; D is possibly TRBD2 (6 bases). The CDR3 loop spans 15 amino acids. Between the trimmed V and J ends, which lost 3 bases and 4 bases, there was a span of 13 bases. Germline V CDR1 and CDR2: LNHDA, SQIVND (reference sequence). CDR3 in amino acids: CASSIHRGSYNEQFF. Here the CDR3 DNA reads TGTGCCAGTAGTATTCATCGGGGGTCATACAATGAGCAGTTCTTC.

The sample holds one count of this clone. The gene calls are TRBV9 and TRBJ2-7; TRBD1 matches at 9 bases. With V trimmed by 4 bases and J by 2 bases, 4 bases remained unmatched. The CDR3 runs to 14 residues. Germline lookup yields CDR1 SGDLS and CDR2 YYNGEE. The CDR3 is CASSRDRVPYEQYF. CDR3 DNA: TGTGCCAGCAGCCGGGACAGGGTGCCCTACGAGCAGTACTTC.